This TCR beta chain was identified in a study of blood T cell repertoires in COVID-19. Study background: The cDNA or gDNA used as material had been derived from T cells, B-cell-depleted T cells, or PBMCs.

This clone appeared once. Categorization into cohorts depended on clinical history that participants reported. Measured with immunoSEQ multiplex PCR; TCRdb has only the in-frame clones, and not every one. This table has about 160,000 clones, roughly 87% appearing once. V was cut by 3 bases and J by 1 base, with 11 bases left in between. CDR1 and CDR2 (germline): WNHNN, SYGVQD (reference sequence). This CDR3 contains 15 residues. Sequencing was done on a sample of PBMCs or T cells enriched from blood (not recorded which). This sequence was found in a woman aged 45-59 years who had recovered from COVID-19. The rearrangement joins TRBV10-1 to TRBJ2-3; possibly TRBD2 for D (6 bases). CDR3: CASSDAGLGTDTQYF. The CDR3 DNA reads TGCGCCAGCAGTGATGCGGGGTTGGGCACAGATACGCAGTATTTT.